This T cell receptor (beta chain) was observed in a study of cytomegalovirus exposure and HLA in healthy donors. Details on this clone: Its antigen is as yet unknown.

The PCR made use of 60 Vbeta and 13 Jbeta primers. The table came from immunoSEQ multiplex PCR; TCRdb's copy has only in-frame clones and leaves some out. The sample has roughly 80,000 clones; roughly 80% are singletons. The V and J ends lost 1 base and 3 bases, in that order; junction bases with no gene match: 5. The CDR3 is 16 residues long. Per germline, CDR1 MGHRA and CDR2 YSYEKL. Study-level results: Prediction of most subjects' HLA-A and HLA-B alleles by TCR beta sequences was reportedly accurate. Across donors, most TCRs were seen rarely, yet some public ones were widespread. Later analysis showed most CMV-associated TCR beta chains appearing HLA-restricted.

This receptor was identified in a woman in her forties or fifties in good health and CMV-seronegative. The chain has TRBV4-1 and TRBJ2-7, with TRBD2 matching over 11 bases. Sequenced sample: PBMCs. The CDR3 loop is CASSQVTSGSFYEQYF. As DNA, the CDR3 is TGCGCCAGCAGCCAAGTCACTAGCGGGAGTTTCTACGAGCAGTACTTC.